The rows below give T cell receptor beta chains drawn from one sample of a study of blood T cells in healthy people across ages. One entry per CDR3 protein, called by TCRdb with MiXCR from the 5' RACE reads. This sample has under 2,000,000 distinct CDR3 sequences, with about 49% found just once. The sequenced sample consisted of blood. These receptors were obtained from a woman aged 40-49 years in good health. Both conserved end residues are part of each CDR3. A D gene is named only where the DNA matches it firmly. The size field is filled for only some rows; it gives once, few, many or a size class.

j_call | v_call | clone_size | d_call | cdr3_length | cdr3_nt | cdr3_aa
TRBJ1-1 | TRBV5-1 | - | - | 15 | TGCGCCAGCAGCTTGGGCAGGGGACAAAACACTGAAGCTTTCTTT | CASSLGRGQNTEAFF
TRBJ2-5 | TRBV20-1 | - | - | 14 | TGCGCTACCCTGGATGACAGATATCAAGAGACCCAGTACTTC | CATLDDRYQETQYF
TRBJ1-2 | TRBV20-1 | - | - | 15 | TGCAGTGCTAGAGATGGGCACCGAATAGGATATGGCTACACCTTC | CSARDGHRIGYGYTF
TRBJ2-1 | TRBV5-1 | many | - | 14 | TGCGCCAGCAGCTTGGCGGGGAACTACAATGAGCAGTTCTTC | CASSLAGNYNEQFF
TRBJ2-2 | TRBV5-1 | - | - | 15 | TGCGCCAGCAGACAACAGGGCTCGAACACCGGGGAGCTGTTTTTT | CASRQQGSNTGELFF
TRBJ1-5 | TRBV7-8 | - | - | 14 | TGTGCCAGCAGACCGGCGGGACCAGATCAGCCCCAGCATTTT | CASRPAGPDQPQHF
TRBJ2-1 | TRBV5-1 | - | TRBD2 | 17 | TGCGCCAGCAGCGCCGCGACTAGCGGGGGGGCGGGTAATGAGCAGTTCTTC | CASSAATSGGAGNEQFF
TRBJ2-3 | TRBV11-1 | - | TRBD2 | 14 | TGTGCCAGCAGCTGGGCTAGCGGATTGGATACGCAGTATTTT | CASSWASGLDTQYF
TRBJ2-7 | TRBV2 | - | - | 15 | TGTGCCAGCAAAGCGGGACAGGAATTCTCCTACGAGCAGTACTTC | CASKAGQEFSYEQYF
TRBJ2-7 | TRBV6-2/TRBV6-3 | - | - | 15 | TGTGCCAGCAGTTACCGTAAAAGTGACTCCTACGAGCAGTACTTC | CASSYRKSDSYEQYF
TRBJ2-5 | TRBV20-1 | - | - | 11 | TGCAGTGCTAGTATGGGAGCAGAGCAGTACTTC | CSASMGAEQYF
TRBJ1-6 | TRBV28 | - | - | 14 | TGTGCCAGCAGTTTTGAGCGGAATTATTCACCCCTCCACTTT | CASSFERNYSPLHF
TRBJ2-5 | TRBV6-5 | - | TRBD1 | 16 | TGTGCCAGCAGCCCATGGGGACAGGGGGTACAAGAGACCCAGTACTTC | CASSPWGQGVQETQYF
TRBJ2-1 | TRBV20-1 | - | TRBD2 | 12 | TGCAGTGCTAGAGAACGGGGGGATGAGCAGTTCTTC | CSARERGDEQFF
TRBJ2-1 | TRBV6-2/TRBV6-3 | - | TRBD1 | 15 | TGTGCCAGCAGTTACGGGACAGGGGGCGAGGATGAGCAGTTCTTC | CASSYGTGGEDEQFF
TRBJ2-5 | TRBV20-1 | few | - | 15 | TGCAGTGCTAGAGCCCTGGCGGGGCTCCAAGAGACCCAGTACTTC | CSARALAGLQETQYF
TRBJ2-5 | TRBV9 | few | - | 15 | TGTGCCAGCACCAGGACTGGGGGCCACCAAGAGACCCAGTACTTC | CASTRTGGHQETQYF
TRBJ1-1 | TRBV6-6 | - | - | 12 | TGTGCCAGCAGTTACTCCCCACAGGAAGCTTTCTTT | CASSYSPQEAFF
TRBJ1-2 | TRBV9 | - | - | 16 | TGTGCCAGCAGCGCCACTGGGACAAAAACTAACTATGGCTACACCTTC | CASSATGTKTNYGYTF
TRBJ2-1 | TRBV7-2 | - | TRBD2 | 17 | TGTGCCAGCAGACCCTATCTAGCGGAGGGACGCGGAAATGAGCAGTTCTTC | CASRPYLAEGRGNEQFF
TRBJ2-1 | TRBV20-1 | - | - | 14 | TGCAGTGCCATCTCGGAAGGCTCCTACAATGAGCAGTTCTTC | CSAISEGSYNEQFF
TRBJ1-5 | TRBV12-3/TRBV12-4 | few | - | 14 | TGTGCCAGCAGTTTACAGACGGAGCATCAGCCCCAGCATTTT | CASSLQTEHQPQHF
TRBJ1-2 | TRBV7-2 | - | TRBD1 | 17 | TGTGCCAGCAGCTTGACCCACCAGGGGGCAAACAACTATGGCTACACCTTC | CASSLTHQGANNYGYTF
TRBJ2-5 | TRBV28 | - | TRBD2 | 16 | TGTGCCAGCAGAACACTAGCGGGGGGGTTCTACAATGAGCAGTACTTC | CASRTLAGGFYNEQYF
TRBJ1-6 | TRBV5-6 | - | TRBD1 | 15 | TGTGCCAGCAGCACTCGGGACAGGGGAAATTCACCCCTCCACTTT | CASSTRDRGNSPLHF
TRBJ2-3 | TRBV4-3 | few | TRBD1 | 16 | TGCGCCAGCAGCCAGGACGACAGGGCGAGCACAGATACGCAGTATTTT | CASSQDDRASTDTQYF
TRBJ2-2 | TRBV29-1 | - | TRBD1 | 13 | TGCAGCGTTAGACAGGGTGGCACCGGGGAGCTGTTTTTT | CSVRQGGTGELFF
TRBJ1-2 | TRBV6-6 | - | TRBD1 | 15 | TGTGCCAGCAGTCACGGACAGGGAATGAACTATGGCTACACCTTC | CASSHGQGMNYGYTF
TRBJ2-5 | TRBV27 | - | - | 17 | TGTGCCAGCAGTTTATCGCCTACGGAGGTCGAAAGAGAGACCCAGTACTTC | CASSLSPTEVERETQYF
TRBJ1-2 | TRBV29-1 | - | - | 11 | TGCAGCGGAGGTGGTAGAGGCGGCTACACCTTC | CSGGGRGGYTF
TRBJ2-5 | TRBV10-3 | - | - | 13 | TGTGCCATCAGTGCTCAGGGTCAAGAGACCCAGTACTTC | CAISAQGQETQYF
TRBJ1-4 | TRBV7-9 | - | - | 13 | TGTGCCAGCAGGTTGCAGGGAAGCGGAAAACTGTTTTTT | CASRLQGSGKLFF
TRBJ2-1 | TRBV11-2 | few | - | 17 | TGTGCCAGCAGTTCCAGACGGACAGCGAGCTCCTACAATGAGCAGTTCTTC | CASSSRRTASSYNEQFF
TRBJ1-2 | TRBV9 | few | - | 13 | TGTGCCAGCAGCCTGGATCGGGACTCTCTTGACACCTTC | CASSLDRDSLDTF
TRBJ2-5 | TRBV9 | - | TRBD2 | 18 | TGTGCCAGCAGCGTAGCTCGTTGGGCTAGCGGCGAACAAGAGACCCAGTACTTC | CASSVARWASGEQETQYF
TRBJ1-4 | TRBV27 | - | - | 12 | TGTGCCAGCACCACCCAGGGCAGAAAACTGTTTTTT | CASTTQGRKLFF
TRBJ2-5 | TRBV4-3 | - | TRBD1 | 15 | TGCGCCAGCAGCATGGGGACAGGGGGTCGAGAGACCCAGTACTTC | CASSMGTGGRETQYF
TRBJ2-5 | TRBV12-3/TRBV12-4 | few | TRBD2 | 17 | TGTGCCAGCACCCTCAAGACTAGCGGTAGAGGACAAGAGACCCAGTACTTC | CASTLKTSGRGQETQYF
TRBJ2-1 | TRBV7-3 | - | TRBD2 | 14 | TGTGCCAGCAGACTAGCGGGGGGGCGAGATGAGCAGTTCTTC | CASRLAGGRDEQFF
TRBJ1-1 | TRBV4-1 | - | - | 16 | TGCGCCAGCACCGATCCGGGGGGGGCTGTGAACACTGAAACTTTCTTT | CASTDPGGAVNTETFF
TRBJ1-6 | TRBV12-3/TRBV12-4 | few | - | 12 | TGTGCCAGCAGTTTGACCCCAAATAGCCTCCACTTT | CASSLTPNSLHF
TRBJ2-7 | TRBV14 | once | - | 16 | TGTGCCAGCAGCCAAGAGCTTCACAGGGCGAACAATGAGCAGTACTTC | CASSQELHRANNEQYF